This T cell receptor beta chain was obtained from a study of T-cell reconstitution after alpha-beta-depleted transplantation in children. The germline V gene encodes CDR1 SGHRS and CDR2 YFSETQ. The CDR3 is made up of 13 amino acids. The J segment lost 7 bases and the V segment lost 3 bases, leaving 5 bases of the junction unmatched. Unique molecular identifiers were used in preparing the TCRbeta library. Each CDR3 protein is one row after TCRdb ran MiXCR on the PCR reads. The data contain 750,000 to 950,000 distinct CDR3 sequences, less than 20% of them singletons. Points on this clonotype: Its antigen is unknown.

Broader study findings: Some patients owed their high day-60 TCRbeta diversity to surviving recipient T cells and thymic progenitors. T-cell numbers and diversity one year post-transplant derived largely from freshly generated T cells.

The specimen was PBMCs, mostly from graft donor cells, collected 360 days after TCRalphabeta/CD19-depleted stem cell transplant. This chain joins TRBV5-1 and TRBJ2-3; 7 bases are a match to TRBD1. This sequence originates from a male patient younger than 18 who had a stem cell transplant for acute lymphoblastic leukemia, so the T cells may come from the graft donor. In DNA, the CDR3 is TGCGCCAGCAGCTCACTACAGGGGTATACGCAGTATTTT. Translating it yields CASSSLQGYTQYF. The full variable domain, rest sourced from reference TRBV5-1 and TRBJ2-3, is KAGVTQTPRYLIKTRGQQVTLSCSPISGHRSVSWYQQTPGQGLQFLFEYFSETQRNKGNFPGRFSGRQFSNSRSEMNVSTLELGDSALYLCASSSLQGYTQYFGPGTRLTVL.